These T cell receptor beta chains were read from a single sample in a study of technical replicates of blood from a handful of donors. Data came from immunoSEQ multiplex PCR; TCRdb stores just in-frame clones and leaves some out. The repertoire has tens of thousands of clones, approximately 94% of them found once; the top ten carry 0.38%. The sample comprised T cells isolated from PBMCs. The receptor set was obtained from a human donor in good health. Each CDR3 is given with its conserved first and last residue. The order of the fields is D gene, J gene, CDR3 length, clone size, V gene, CDR3 DNA, CDR3 protein. A D gene is named only where the DNA matches it firmly. Expanded clones get a size class; other rows say once, few or many, or leave the size out.

d_gene: .; j_gene: TRBJ1-5; len: 14; abundance: .; v_gene: TRBV28; CDR3nt: TGTGCCAGCAGTTTATCAGGGATCTACCAGCCCCAGCATTTT; CDR3aa: CASSLSGIYQPQHF
d_gene: .; j_gene: TRBJ2-2; len: 15; abundance: .; v_gene: TRBV5-1; CDR3nt: TGCGCCAGCAGCCCTCCGGGACATATCACCGGGGAGCTGTTTTTT; CDR3aa: CASSPPGHITGELFF
d_gene: TRBD1; j_gene: TRBJ1-2; len: 14; abundance: once; v_gene: TRBV27; CDR3nt: TGTGCCAGCAGAGAAATACAGGGGCTACGGGGCTACACCTTC; CDR3aa: CASREIQGLRGYTF
d_gene: .; j_gene: TRBJ1-5; len: 13; abundance: .; v_gene: TRBV4-3; CDR3nt: TGCGCCAGCAGCCAAGTGCGTGAACAGCCCCAGCATTTT; CDR3aa: CASSQVREQPQHF
d_gene: TRBD1; j_gene: TRBJ2-1; len: 16; abundance: .; v_gene: TRBV7-6; CDR3nt: TGTGCCAGCAGCACGTCCGGGACAGAGGGGATTAATGAGCAGTTCTTC; CDR3aa: CASSTSGTEGINEQFF
d_gene: .; j_gene: TRBJ2-7; len: 14; abundance: .; v_gene: TRBV30; CDR3nt: TGTGCCTGGAGTGCACTAGCTTGGGAAACCGAGCAGTACTTC; CDR3aa: CAWSALAWETEQYF
d_gene: .; j_gene: TRBJ1-3; len: 14; abundance: .; v_gene: TRBV27; CDR3nt: TGTGCCAGCTCACCTAGGATCTCTGGAAACACCATATATTTT; CDR3aa: CASSPRISGNTIYF
d_gene: .; j_gene: TRBJ1-4; len: 11; abundance: .; v_gene: TRBV18; CDR3nt: TGTGCCAGCTCACTGGCCGAAAAACTGTTTTTT; CDR3aa: CASSLAEKLFF
d_gene: .; j_gene: TRBJ2-2; len: 15; abundance: .; v_gene: TRBV4-1; CDR3nt: TGCGCCAGCAGCCAAGATCCGACAGCAACCGGGGAGCTGTTTTTT; CDR3aa: CASSQDPTATGELFF
d_gene: .; j_gene: TRBJ2-7; len: 14; abundance: .; v_gene: TRBV11-2; CDR3nt: TGTGCCAGCAGCCCGGACAGCATCGGTTACGAGCAGTACTTC; CDR3aa: CASSPDSIGYEQYF
d_gene: .; j_gene: TRBJ1-4; len: 15; abundance: .; v_gene: TRBV28; CDR3nt: TGTGCCAGCAGGTCTCCCCGACAGGCCCGGGGAAAACTGTTTTTT; CDR3aa: CASRSPRQARGKLFF
d_gene: TRBD2; j_gene: TRBJ2-3; len: 16; abundance: .; v_gene: TRBV9; CDR3nt: TGTGCCAGCAGATCCTCACTAGCGGGAGGGTCAGATACGCAGTATTTT; CDR3aa: CASRSSLAGGSDTQYF
d_gene: .; j_gene: TRBJ1-2; len: 14; abundance: .; v_gene: TRBV7-3; CDR3nt: TGTGCCAGCAGCTTGAGTTCAGGGGACTATGGCTACACCTTC; CDR3aa: CASSLSSGDYGYTF
d_gene: TRBD2; j_gene: TRBJ2-1; len: 16; abundance: once; v_gene: TRBV5-1; CDR3nt: TGCGCCAGCAGCCCCCCGGCTAGCGGGAGGGTCAATGAGCAGTTCTTC; CDR3aa: CASSPPASGRVNEQFF
d_gene: .; j_gene: TRBJ1-2; len: 12; abundance: .; v_gene: TRBV30; CDR3nt: TGTGCCTGGAGGGCTACAGGTCATGGCTACACCTTC; CDR3aa: CAWRATGHGYTF
d_gene: .; j_gene: TRBJ1-3; len: 14; abundance: .; v_gene: TRBV18; CDR3nt: TGTGCCAGCTCATTGGACAGAGACGTAAACACCATATATTTT; CDR3aa: CASSLDRDVNTIYF
d_gene: TRBD1; j_gene: TRBJ2-5; len: 13; abundance: .; v_gene: TRBV28; CDR3nt: TGTGCCAGCAGTTGGGGACAGGGAGAGACCCAGTACTTC; CDR3aa: CASSWGQGETQYF
d_gene: .; j_gene: TRBJ2-1; len: 12; abundance: .; v_gene: TRBV7-9; CDR3nt: TGTGCCAGCAGCTTAGCGCGGAATGAGCAGTTCTTC; CDR3aa: CASSLARNEQFF
d_gene: .; j_gene: TRBJ1-1; len: 12; abundance: .; v_gene: TRBV4-2; CDR3nt: TGTGCCAGCAGCCGGGGGGGCACTGAAGCTTTCTTT; CDR3aa: CASSRGGTEAFF
d_gene: TRBD2; j_gene: TRBJ2-1; len: 17; abundance: .; v_gene: TRBV2; CDR3nt: TGTGCCAGCGGTCCGTTATCGGGCGGGAGGACCTACAATGAGCAGTTCTTC; CDR3aa: CASGPLSGGRTYNEQFF
d_gene: TRBD1; j_gene: TRBJ1-2; len: 11; abundance: .; v_gene: TRBV9; CDR3nt: TGTGCCAGCAGCTCAGGGGGGGGCTACACCTTC; CDR3aa: CASSSGGGYTF
d_gene: TRBD2; j_gene: TRBJ2-7; len: 19; abundance: .; v_gene: TRBV19; CDR3nt: TGTGCCAGTAGTATAGAAAGTGGGCCGGGACTAGCGGATTCCTACGAGCAGTACTTC; CDR3aa: CASSIESGPGLADSYEQYF
d_gene: TRBD1; j_gene: TRBJ2-5; len: 15; abundance: .; v_gene: TRBV5-5; CDR3nt: TGTGCCAGCAGCCCTTGGGGGACAGGGGGCGAGACCCAGTACTTC; CDR3aa: CASSPWGTGGETQYF
d_gene: .; j_gene: TRBJ2-7; len: 13; abundance: .; v_gene: TRBV4-2; CDR3nt: TGTGCCAGCAGCCTGTCCGGGGCCTACGAGCAGTACTTC; CDR3aa: CASSLSGAYEQYF
d_gene: .; j_gene: TRBJ2-2; len: 13; abundance: .; v_gene: TRBV9; CDR3nt: TGTGCCAGCAGCGTAGCAGGGTCTGGGGAGCTGTTTTTT; CDR3aa: CASSVAGSGELFF
d_gene: TRBD1; j_gene: TRBJ2-7; len: 16; abundance: .; v_gene: TRBV10-3; CDR3nt: TGTGCCATCAGTGAGACAGGGGGATATAAGGTATACGAGCAGTACTTC; CDR3aa: CAISETGGYKVYEQYF
d_gene: .; j_gene: TRBJ2-7; len: 13; abundance: .; v_gene: TRBV11-2; CDR3nt: TGTGCCAGCAGCATTTATCGAGGAGGCGAGCAGTACTTC; CDR3aa: CASSIYRGGEQYF
d_gene: TRBD2; j_gene: TRBJ2-2; len: 15; abundance: .; v_gene: TRBV6-5; CDR3nt: TGTGCCAGCACCAGGACTAGCATAAGCACCGGGGAGCTGTTTTTT; CDR3aa: CASTRTSISTGELFF
d_gene: .; j_gene: TRBJ2-7; len: 15; abundance: .; v_gene: TRBV6-5; CDR3nt: TGTGCCAGCAGTAAACAGGGACCGCTGGGGTACGAGCAGTACTTC; CDR3aa: CASSKQGPLGYEQYF
d_gene: .; j_gene: TRBJ2-2; len: 13; abundance: once; v_gene: TRBV11-3; CDR3nt: TGTGCCAGCAGCTTCGGTCGTACCGGGGAGCTGTTTTTT; CDR3aa: CASSFGRTGELFF
d_gene: TRBD1; j_gene: TRBJ1-5; len: 15; abundance: .; v_gene: TRBV7-9; CDR3nt: TGTGCCAGCAGCTTAAGTGACAGGGTCAATCAGCCCCAGCATTTT; CDR3aa: CASSLSDRVNQPQHF
d_gene: TRBD2; j_gene: TRBJ2-7; len: 15; abundance: .; v_gene: TRBV11-3; CDR3nt: TGTGCCAGCAGGTTGGCGGGAGGGCCGTCCTACGAGCAGTACTTC; CDR3aa: CASRLAGGPSYEQYF
d_gene: .; j_gene: TRBJ1-2; len: 13; abundance: .; v_gene: TRBV11-2; CDR3nt: TGTGCCAGCAGCTTAGCTACTAACTATGGCTACACCTTC; CDR3aa: CASSLATNYGYTF
d_gene: TRBD2; j_gene: TRBJ2-3; len: 14; abundance: .; v_gene: TRBV5-1; CDR3nt: TGCGCCAGCAGCTCCTGGACTAGCGGAGATACGCAGTATTTT; CDR3aa: CASSSWTSGDTQYF